Presented here are 32 T cell receptor beta chains from one specimen sequenced in a study of blood T cell repertoires in COVID-19. TCRdb's copy holds only in-frame clones and misses some; the assay was immunoSEQ multiplex PCR. The data contain almost 55,000 clones, roughly 85% of them singletons. Sequenced: peripheral blood. The receptors were sampled from a human donor in a cohort sampled during active COVID-19.

This clone has more than one count but fewer than ten. V gene TRBV7-3 combines with J gene TRBJ1-6; 9 bases fit TRBD1. The V gene's germline CDR1 is SGHTA and CDR2 FQGTGA. V shed 5 bases and J 11 bases; nucleotides not matched to a gene: 7. The CDR3 has 14 amino acids. CDR3 loop: CASSPGTGSTPLHF. CDR3 sequence (DNA): TGTGCCAGCAGCCCTGGGACAGGGAGTACACCCCTCCACTTT.

V and J are TRBV5-1 and TRBJ1-1; D may be TRBD1 (5 bases). The CDR3 spans 13 residues. V dropped 1 base and J dropped 5 bases, with 9 bases sitting between them. Germline assignment: CDR1 SGHRS and CDR2 YFSETQ. The CDR3: CASSLIRGTEAFF. The CDR3 DNA reads as TGCGCCAGCAGCTTGATTAGGGGTACTGAAGCTTTCTTT.

This clone was counted a single time. This sequence joins TRBV19 and TRBJ1-1; perhaps TRBD1 as D (5 bases). V lost 10 bases and J lost 6, with 27 bases in between. CDR1 is LNHDA and CDR2 is SQIVND in the germline V gene (reference sequence). The CDR3 has 16 amino acids. The CDR3 DNA follows: TGTGCCACAATGGGCGGCAGGGCCTTAATAGGGCCTGAAGCTTTCTTT. Its protein product is CATMGGRALIGPEAFF.

This chain connects TRBV28 to TRBJ1-1, with TRBD1 as a possible D gene (5 bases). The ends were cut back, 6 bases at V and 3 bases at J, with 11 bases in the middle. The CDR3 runs to 13 residues. Germline V gene lookup returns CDR1 MDHEN and CDR2 SYDVKM. The CDR3 here is CASRGPTDTEAFF. The CDR3 nucleotides read TGTGCCAGCAGGGGGCCGACCGACACTGAAGCTTTCTTT.

CDR3 sequence (DNA): TGTGCCAGCAGCCAAGATGGTTCTATCCCCTACAATGAGCAGTTCTTC. Its translation: CASSQDGSIPYNEQFF. The chain has TRBV3-1 (or the pseudogene TRBV3-2) and TRBJ2-1, with unresolved D. This CDR3 is 16 amino acids long. Looked up from germline, CDR1 is LGHDT and CDR2 is YNNKEL (reference sequence). The germline V and J ends were trimmed by 0 bases and 2 bases, with 11 bases remaining between them.

This clone showed up just once. The CDR3 reads CASSQGQGGPDTQYF. The CDR3 DNA reads TGTGCCAGCAGCCAAGGACAGGGAGGCCCAGATACGCAGTATTTT. J is TRBJ2-3 and V is TRBV3-1 (or the pseudogene TRBV3-2), with D maybe TRBD1 (7 bases). CDR3 length: 15 residues. The V gene lost 1 base and the J gene lost 4 bases, with 12 bases spanning the gap. Germline V gives CDR1 LGHDT, CDR2 YNNKEL (reference sequence).

The J gene is TRBJ1-5, the V gene TRBV5-8, with 7 bases matching TRBD1. The CDR3 length is 16 residues. The junction had 8 bases not matched to a gene; V was cut back by 2 bases and J by 3 bases. Germline V gene data show CDR1 as SGHTS and CDR2 as YDEGEE. This CDR3 is CASSFSGTVFNQPQHF. DNA for the CDR3: TGTGCCAGCAGCTTTTCCGGGACAGTATTCAATCAGCCCCAGCATTTT.

This clone appeared once. The chain is built from TRBV29-1 and TRBJ1-1, with 8 positions matching TRBD1. In germline, CDR1 is SQVTM, CDR2 ANQGSEA. V gave up 4 bases and J gave up 3 bases; unmatched junction bases: 4. The CDR3 extends over 13 amino acids. CDR3 nucleotides: TGCAGCGTTGCGGCAGGGGGCCACACTGAAGCTTTCTTT. This gives the protein CSVAAGGHTEAFF. The full variable domain, completed using reference TRBV29-1 and TRBJ1-1, is SAVISQKPSRDICQRGTSLTIQCQVDSQVTMMFWYRQQPGQSLTLIATANQGSEATYESGFVIDKFPISRPNLTFSTLTVSNMSPEDSSIYLCSVAAGGHTEAFFGQGTRLTVV.

The chain recombines TRBV4-1 with TRBJ2-7, with TRBD2 matching 7 bases. The CDR3 sequence is 13 residues long. Germline-derived CDR1 and CDR2 are MGHRA and YSYEKL. The trim removed 4 bases at V and 3 bases at J, leaving 3 bases unmatched. CDR3 DNA: TGCGCCAGCAGCCCCGGGACTAACTACGAGCAGTACTTC. Amino acid sequence: CASSPGTNYEQYF.

The chain has TRBV2 and TRBJ1-2, with 9 bases identical to TRBD1. Germline trimming cut 5 bases from V and 3 bases from J; bases unmatched to any gene: 1. The CDR3 extends over 13 amino acids. CDR1 SNHLY and CDR2 FYNNEI come from the germline V gene. CDR3 bases: TGTGCCAGCAGTCGGACAGGGGACTATGGCTACACCTTC. It translates to CASSRTGDYGYTF.

The chain is built from TRBV28 and TRBJ1-6; D perhaps matches TRBD1 (6 bases). Germline V CDR1 and CDR2: MDHEN, SYDVKM. V was cut by 10 bases and J by 10 bases, with 23 bases left in between. The CDR3 length is 15 residues. The CDR3 region is CATLAGGRHGSPLHF. The DNA for the CDR3 is TGTGCCACTTTAGCGGGGGGCAGGCACGGGTCACCCCTCCACTTT.

This clone turned up a few times. The chain combines TRBV5-1 with TRBJ1-2; 9 bases map to TRBD1. After removal of 0 bases from V and 6 bases from J, the junction contained 6 bases not matched to a gene. This CDR3 has 15 residues. CDR1 and CDR2 (germline): SGHRS, YFSETQ. CDR3 sequence: CASSLGTGGANGYTF. In nucleotides, the CDR3 is TGCGCCAGCAGCTTGGGCACAGGGGGCGCGAATGGCTACACCTTC.

The chain couples TRBV24-1 to TRBJ2-2; 8 bases align to TRBD2. CDR1 KGHDR and CDR2 SFDVKD come from the germline V gene. The CDR3 extends over 14 amino acids. V dropped 4 bases and J dropped 5; count of bases not matched to a gene: 2. CDR3 amino acids: CATSDGGGTGELFF. CDR3 sequence (DNA): TGTGCCACCAGTGACGGCGGGGGGACCGGGGAGCTGTTTTTT.

The rearrangement uses TRBV19 and TRBJ1-5; TRBD1 matches at 7 bases. This CDR3 has 16 residues. Germline trimming cut 10 bases from V and 6 bases from J; bases unmatched to any gene: 18. Germline loops: CDR1 LNHDA, CDR2 SQIVND (reference sequence). The CDR3 is CATRVGRQGDRQPQHF. The CDR3 nucleotides are TGTGCCACCCGGGTCGGGCGACAGGGAGATCGTCAGCCCCAGCATTTT.

The chain carries TRBV19 and TRBJ1-2; TRBD1 might be the D (5 bases). The ends were cut back, 3 bases at V and 3 bases at J, with 14 bases in the middle. Germline V lookup: CDR1 LNHDA, CDR2 SQIVND (reference sequence). CDR3 size: 15 residues. The CDR3 loop reads CASSIKAGLDYGYTF. CDR3 in DNA: TGTGCCAGTAGTATTAAAGCAGGGCTAGACTATGGCTACACCTTC.

This rearrangement joins TRBV6-5 to TRBJ1-1; unclear D gene. Germline-derived CDR1 and CDR2 are MNHEY and SVGAGI. The CDR3 covers 14 residues. The V gene lost 5 bases and the J gene lost 4 bases, with 14 bases spanning the gap. DNA of the CDR3: TGTGCCAGCAGTCCCTCGAGGGCCCTCACTGAAGCTTTCTTT. Its translation is CASSPSRALTEAFF.

This chain uses TRBV3-1 (or the pseudogene TRBV3-2) with TRBJ2-2; D is ambiguous. The V gene lost 4 bases and the J gene lost 1 base, with 13 bases spanning the gap. Germline CDR1 and CDR2: LGHDT and YNNKEL (reference sequence). The CDR3 is made up of 16 amino acids. The CDR3 spells CASSPRSPRNTGELFF. The CDR3 DNA follows: TGTGCCAGCAGCCCGCGTTCACCCCGGAACACCGGGGAGCTGTTTTTT.

This chain uses TRBV6-6 with TRBJ1-2, with 7 bases fitting TRBD1. The V gene's germline CDR1 is MNHNY and CDR2 SVGAGI (reference sequence). Losses at the gene ends were 6 bases for V and 2 bases for J; bases not matched to a gene: 9. The CDR3 spans 15 residues. The CDR3 reads CASSRGQVSNYGYTF. DNA for the CDR3: TGTGCCAGCAGCCGAGGACAGGTTAGCAACTATGGCTACACCTTC.

The V call is TRBV7-2, the J call TRBJ1-1, with 7 bases that match TRBD1. The CDR3 runs 14 residues. Germline loops: CDR1 SGHTA, CDR2 FQGNSA. V was pared by 6 bases and J by 1 base, with 5 bases of the junction left unmatched. Here the CDR3 DNA reads TGTGCCAGCAGTTCCCGGACAGGGAACACTGAAGCTTTCTTT. This translates into CASSSRTGNTEAFF.

This sequence joins TRBV19 and TRBJ1-3; a weak D match, TRBD1 (5 bases). The CDR3 covers 15 residues. The germline V gene has CDR1 LNHDA and CDR2 SQIVND (reference sequence). The V and J ends lost 5 bases and 7 bases respectively, with 18 bases between them. CDR3 sequence: CASSGITGLVNTIYF. The CDR3 DNA sequence: TGTGCCAGTAGTGGGATTACAGGCCTCGTCAACACCATATATTTT.

CDR3 sequence: CASGTGREQYF. The CDR3 nucleotides are TGTGCCTCTGGGACAGGGCGCGAGCAGTACTTC. The genes are TRBV10-3 and TRBJ2-7, with 9 bases matching TRBD1. This CDR3 spans 11 amino acids. V lost 11 bases and J lost 6; bases outside the gene matches: 5. Germline V gene data show CDR1 as ENHRY and CDR2 as SYGVKD.

The V and J genes are TRBV19 and TRBJ1-6, with D unclear. The ends were cut back, 7 bases at V and 0 bases at J, with 10 bases in the middle. The CDR3 sequence is 15 residues long. Germline CDR1 and CDR2: LNHDA and SQIVND (reference sequence). The CDR3 region has the DNA TGTGCCAGTAAGATCGCAGACTCCTATAATTCACCCCTCCACTTT. This codes for CASKIADSYNSPLHF.

V is TRBV28 and J is TRBJ1-2; D may be TRBD1 (5 bases). Deletions cut 7 bases from V and 3 bases from J, with 12 bases between. The CDR3 covers 13 residues. Looked up from germline, CDR1 is MDHEN and CDR2 is SYDVKM. The CDR3 region has the DNA TGTGCCAGCAACCGTGGGGCAGACTATGGCTACACCTTC. Protein sequence: CASNRGADYGYTF.

This chain uses TRBV15 with TRBJ2-7; the match to TRBD1 covers 8 bases. The CDR3 loop spans 15 amino acids. Losses at the gene ends were 2 bases for V and 3 bases for J; bases not matched to a gene: 6. CDR1 is LNHNV, CDR2 YYDKDF, per germline (reference sequence). As DNA, the CDR3 is TGTGCCACCAGCAGATACCAGGGGGCTGGCTACGAGCAGTACTTC. Protein product: CATSRYQGAGYEQYF.

This clone showed up just a few times. This chain joins TRBV19 and TRBJ2-7; 13 bases match TRBD2. J lost 4 bases, V lost 6 bases, and 6 bases had no gene match. The germline V gene encodes CDR1 LNHDA and CDR2 SQIVND (reference sequence). The CDR3 length is 15 residues. Written as DNA, the CDR3 is TGTGCCAGTAGCCTAGGACTAGCGGGGGCTTACGAGCAGTACTTC. This codes for CASSLGLAGAYEQYF.

This clone was seen a handful of times. The V call is TRBV10-3, the J call TRBJ1-2; D is perhaps TRBD1 (5 bases). V lost 4 bases and J lost 8, with 14 bases in between. The CDR3 is made up of 13 amino acids. Germline assignment: CDR1 ENHRY and CDR2 SYGVKD. The chain's CDR3 is CAISGLAGRGYTF. For the CDR3, the DNA is TGTGCCATCAGTGGCCTTGCAGGGCGCGGCTACACCTTC.

This chain links TRBV7-2 with TRBJ1-2; possibly TRBD1 for D (6 bases). CDR1 and CDR2 (germline): SGHTA, FQGNSA. The length of the CDR3 is 13 residues. Trimming removed 4 bases at V and 7 bases at J, with 13 bases between. The CDR3 is CASSSQGLSGYTF. CDR3 nucleotide sequence: TGTGCCAGCAGCTCCCAGGGGCTCAGTGGCTACACCTTC. Complete variable domain (other parts from reference TRBV7-2 and TRBJ1-2): GAGVSQSPSNKVTEKGKDVELRCDPISGHTALYWYRQSLGQGLEFLIYFQGNSAPDKSGLPSDRFSAERTGGSVSTLTIQRTQQEDSAVYLCASSSQGLSGYTFGSGTRLTVV.

This chain links TRBV10-3 with TRBJ2-7, with a weak D call TRBD1 (6 bases). Trimming stripped 4 bases from V and 5 bases from J, with 12 bases between. The CDR3 runs 13 residues. Germline CDR1 ENHRY, CDR2 SYGVKD. CDR3 sequence (DNA): TGTGCCATCAGTGGGACAGTCTTGAACGAGCAGTACTTC. Residues: CAISGTVLNEQYF.

The gene calls are TRBV7-9 and TRBJ1-1; D is possibly TRBD1 (6 bases). V was clipped by 10 bases and J by 6 bases, with 18 bases between them. Germline assignment: CDR1 SEHNR and CDR2 FQNEAQ (reference sequence). The CDR3 contains 13 residues. CDR3 coding DNA: TGTGCCACTTCGACAGGACAACGCCCTGAAGCTTTCTTT. Residues: CATSTGQRPEAFF.

The genes are TRBV19 and TRBJ1-4, with TRBD1 identical over 7 bases. The CDR3 consists of 16 residues. V was clipped by 4 bases and J by 1 base; unmatched bases: 6. Germline V CDR1 and CDR2: LNHDA, SQIVND (reference sequence). CDR3 residues: CASSTTGKRTNEKLFF. CDR3 DNA: TGTGCCAGTAGTACGACAGGGAAGAGAACTAATGAAAAACTGTTTTTT.

The J gene is TRBJ1-2, the V gene TRBV2; TRBD1 matches at 11 bases. The junction had 14 bases not matched to a gene; V was cut back by 3 bases and J by 8 bases. The CDR3 consists of 17 residues. CDR1 is SNHLY and CDR2 is FYNNEI in the germline V gene. The CDR3 bases are TGTGCCAGCAGTGAGGGGACAGGGGGTCCCATCCACTCCGGCTACACCTTC. Translation gives CASSEGTGGPIHSGYTF.

This clone was seen once. CDR3 in DNA: TGTGCCAGCAGCCCATGGACAGGTTCCATGAACACTGAAGCTTTCTTT. Protein product: CASSPWTGSMNTEAFF. The chain couples TRBV14 to TRBJ1-1; 7 bases fit TRBD1. CDR3 length equals 16 residues. The V gene's germline CDR1 is SGHDN and CDR2 FVKESK. The V gene end was trimmed by 4 bases and the J gene end by 0 bases; junction bases not matched to a gene: 8.